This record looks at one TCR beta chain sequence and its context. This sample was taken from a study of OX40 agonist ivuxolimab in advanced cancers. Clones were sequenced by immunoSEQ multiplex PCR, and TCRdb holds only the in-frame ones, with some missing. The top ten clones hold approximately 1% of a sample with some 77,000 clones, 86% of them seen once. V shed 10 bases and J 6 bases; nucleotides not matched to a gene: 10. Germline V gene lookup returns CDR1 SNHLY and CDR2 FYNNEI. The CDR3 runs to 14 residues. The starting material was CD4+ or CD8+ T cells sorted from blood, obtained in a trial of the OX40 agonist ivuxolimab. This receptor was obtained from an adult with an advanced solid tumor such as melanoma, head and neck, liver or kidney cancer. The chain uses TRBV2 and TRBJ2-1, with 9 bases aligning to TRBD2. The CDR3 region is CANVVAGGSNEQFF. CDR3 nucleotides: TGTGCCAACGTGGTGGCGGGAGGGAGCAATGAGCAGTTCTTC.